The 16 T cell receptor beta chains below all came from one sample that was sequenced in a study of T cell responses to AZD1222 COVID-19 vaccine. The table came from immunoSEQ multiplex PCR; TCRdb's copy has only in-frame clones and leaves some out. The sample consists of about 84,000 clones, approximately 85% of them appearing once. The specimen comprised peripheral blood, sampled 28 days after the second AZD1222 dose. The receptors were gathered from an adult who received the AZD1222 COVID-19 vaccine.

This chain connects TRBV24-1 to TRBJ1-5; D remains ambiguous. CDR1 and CDR2 (germline): KGHDR, SFDVKD. The CDR3 is 14 amino acids. V was cut by 1 base and J by 3 bases, with 6 bases left in between. CDR3 nucleotide sequence: TGTGCCACCAGTGATTTATACTCCAATCAGCCCCAGCATTTT. Encoded protein: CATSDLYSNQPQHF.

The chain has TRBV3-1 (or the pseudogene TRBV3-2) and TRBJ1-3; D is unresolved. The CDR3 is 15 residues long. The V gene lost 0 bases and the J gene lost 0 bases, with 6 bases spanning the gap. Per germline, CDR1 LGHDT and CDR2 YNNKEL (reference sequence). The CDR3 region is CASSQERVSGNTIYF. DNA for the CDR3: TGTGCCAGCAGCCAAGAAAGGGTCTCTGGAAACACCATATATTTT.

This clone occurred once. The genes are TRBV5-1 and TRBJ1-5; D is uncertain. In germline, CDR1 is SGHRS, CDR2 YFSETQ. V was cut by 0 bases and J by 2 bases, with 9 bases left in between. This CDR3 contains 15 residues. CDR3 sequence (DNA): TGCGCCAGCAGCTTGGACGGAACGGGCAATCAGCCCCAGCATTTT. Its protein product is CASSLDGTGNQPQHF.

This chain uses TRBV3-1 (or the pseudogene TRBV3-2) with TRBJ2-4; 8 nucleotides match TRBD2. V lost 0 bases and J lost 8; bases outside the gene matches: 9. The CDR3 is 16 amino acids. From germline, CDR1 is LGHDT and CDR2 YNNKEL (reference sequence). The DNA for the CDR3 is TGTGCCAGCAGCCAAGACGGGACTAGGCGTGCAGACATTCAGTACTTC. The encoded protein is CASSQDGTRRADIQYF.

The chain carries TRBV3-1 (or the pseudogene TRBV3-2) and TRBJ2-7; a weak D match, TRBD1 (5 bases). The CDR3 covers 13 residues. Trimming shortened V by 7 bases and J by 2 bases, and 12 bases separated the two germline ends. Germline assignment: CDR1 LGHDT and CDR2 YNNKEL (reference sequence). The CDR3 here is CASKLHRPYEQYV. In nucleotides, the CDR3 is TGTGCCAGCAAGCTTCACAGGCCCTACGAGCAGTACGTC.

The rearrangement joins TRBV7-9 to TRBJ2-3; 8 bases agree with TRBD2. The CDR3 loop spans 16 amino acids. Trimming removed 5 bases from V and 2 bases from J; junction bases left unmatched: 9. CDR1 and CDR2 from the germline V gene are SEHNR and FQNEAQ (reference sequence). CDR3 DNA sequence: TGTGCCAGCAGCACCCTAACTAGCGGAGTCACAGATACGCAGTATTTT. Translated: CASSTLTSGVTDTQYF.

The CDR3 region is CASSTLLGEEGEQYV. CDR3 nucleotides: TGTGCCAGCAGTACTCTTCTAGGGGAGGAGGGCGAGCAGTACGTC. V usage is TRBV28 and J usage is TRBJ2-7, with D maybe TRBD2 (6 bases). This CDR3 spans 15 amino acids. With 5 bases removed from V and 6 bases from J, the gap between germline ends came to 20 bases. Per the germline V gene, CDR1 is MDHEN and CDR2 is SYDVKM.

The V call is TRBV9, the J call TRBJ1-5; no definite D call. The germline V gene encodes CDR1 SGDLS and CDR2 YYNGEE. There are 14 residues in the CDR3. Trimming removed 4 bases from V and 12 bases from J, with 20 bases in between. DNA of the CDR3: TGTGCCAGCAGCCCCGACGGGTTGTTTGGCGGCCAGCATTTT. Amino acid sequence: CASSPDGLFGGQHF. Together with reference TRBV9 and TRBJ1-5, the CDR3 gives the full variable domain: DSGVTQTPKHLITATGQRVTLRCSPRSGDLSVYWYQQSLDQGLQFLIQYYNGEERAKGNILERFSAQQFPDLHSELNLSSLELGDSALYFCASSPDGLFGGQHFGDGTRLSIL.

This chain joins TRBV19 and TRBJ1-5; TRBD1 matches 9 bases. Unmatched junction bases numbered 5, after V lost 5 bases and J lost 3 bases. The CDR3 is 15 residues long. Germline V gene data show CDR1 as LNHDA and CDR2 as SQIVND (reference sequence). CDR3 DNA sequence: TGTGCCAGTAGTGTAGGACAGGGGATCAATCAGCCCCAGCATTTT. As protein: CASSVGQGINQPQHF.

The DNA for the CDR3 is TGTGCCAGCAGTCTAAGGGGCGTTGCGACAGATACGCAGTATTTT. Amino acids: CASSLRGVATDTQYF. This rearrangement joins TRBV6-2 or TRBV6-3 to TRBJ2-3, with D possibly being TRBD1 (5 bases). V was pared by 5 bases and J by 3 bases, with 15 bases between. Germline CDR1 MNHEY, CDR2 SVGEGT. The CDR3 sequence is 15 residues long.

A few counts support this clone. The V call is TRBV4-1, the J call TRBJ1-3; D unclear. V gave up 1 base and J gave up 0 bases, with 16 bases separating them. CDR1 is MGHRA and CDR2 is YSYEKL in the germline V gene. This CDR3 comprises 18 residues. CDR3 nucleotide sequence: TGCGCCAGCAGCCAAGGTATTCTCCGACGGGACTCTGGAAACACCATATATTTT. This encodes CASSQGILRRDSGNTIYF.

Only a few counts were recorded for this clone. The rearrangement links TRBV2 to TRBJ2-2, with D perhaps TRBD2 (5 bases). Trimming took off 10 bases at V and 6 bases at J, with 21 bases between the two ends. The germline CDR1 and CDR2 sequences are SNHLY and FYNNEI. CDR3 length: 15 amino acids. The CDR3 here is CATRAGGRIAGELFF. The CDR3 coding sequence is TGTGCCACCCGAGCAGGAGGCCGGATCGCCGGGGAGCTGTTTTTT.

This clone appeared a few times. V is TRBV6-2 or TRBV6-3 and J is TRBJ1-2; 11 nucleotides match TRBD1. J lost 8 bases, V lost 6 bases, and 11 bases had no gene match. CDR3 length equals 15 residues. CDR1 MNHEY and CDR2 SVGEGT come from the germline V gene. The CDR3 sequence: CASSKGGQGVNGYTF. In nucleotides, the CDR3 is TGTGCCAGCAGCAAAGGGGGACAGGGGGTAAACGGCTACACCTTC.

V gene TRBV7-3 combines with J gene TRBJ2-1, with D possibly matching TRBD2 (6 bases). The ends were cut back, 4 bases at V and 0 bases at J, with 7 bases in the middle. The CDR3 has 14 amino acids. Germline lookup yields CDR1 SGHTA and CDR2 FQGTGA. CDR3 DNA: TGTGCCAGCAGCTCAGCGGGCTCCTACAATGAGCAGTTCTTC. Its translation is CASSSAGSYNEQFF.

This clone showed up just once. The chain is built from TRBV5-1 and TRBJ2-7, with 9 bases identical to TRBD1. The germline V gene encodes CDR1 SGHRS and CDR2 YFSETQ. The CDR3 covers 16 residues. V was pared by 0 bases and J by 6 bases, with 10 bases of the junction left unmatched. CDR3 sequence (DNA): TGCGCCAGCAGCTTGGCCCCGGGACAGGGATTTGGCGAGCAGTACGTC. Translation gives CASSLAPGQGFGEQYV.

This chain links TRBV18 with TRBJ1-5; D is undetermined. CDR3 length equals 15 residues. Trimming stripped 2 bases from V and 7 bases from J, with 15 bases between. The germline V gene has CDR1 KGHSH and CDR2 LQKENI. The CDR3 nucleotides read TGTGCCAGCTCACCAGGGCGGGAACCGTACCAGCCCCAGCATTTT. This encodes CASSPGREPYQPQHF.